The sequence of this T cell receptor beta chain was determined in a study of CD8 T cells in ankylosing spondylitis. Study-wide results and limits: The study identified a TCR beta motif of 7 or 8 highly homologous variants that appeared characteristic of ankylosing spondylitis blood.

Points on this clonotype: Its antigen is not known.

TCRdb re-called the 5' RACE reads through MiXCR, storing one row per CDR3 protein. Here the sample spans about 220,000 distinct CDR3 sequences, around 18% being singletons. V shed 4 bases, J shed 2 bases, and the junction held 18 bases outside the gene matches. Germline V CDR1 and CDR2: SGDLS, YYNGEE. This CDR3 has 19 amino acids. The specimen was blood, either unsorted or a sorted T cell fraction (not recorded which). The source is a male donor with ankylosing spondylitis. The J gene is TRBJ2-3, the V gene TRBV9; 8 bases agree with TRBD2. The CDR3 spells CASSNPRLGAGGNTDTQYF. The CDR3 DNA follows: TGTGCCAGCAGCAACCCCCGGTTGGGCGCGGGGGGAAACACAGATACGCAGTATTTT.